Below, 31 T cell receptor beta chains from the same sample are listed, as sequenced in a study of T cell changes during pregnancy in multiple sclerosis. Sequenced by immunoSEQ multiplex PCR; TCRdb stores in-frame clones only, minus some. Of tens of thousands of clones in the sample, 90% to 95% are singletons; the top ten hold over 1.1%. Here the sequenced sample was peripheral blood, taken after pregnancy. These receptors were taken from a female donor with multiple sclerosis, enrolled in a pregnancy study.

The CDR3 DNA is TGTGCCAGCAGCAAGGGGACAGGGTCTCAGCCCCAGCATTTT. It encodes CASSKGTGSQPQHF. The rearrangement uses TRBV7-9 and TRBJ1-5; 9 bases line up with TRBD1. The CDR3 covers 14 residues. CDR1 SEHNR and CDR2 FQNEAQ come from the germline V gene (reference sequence). V gave up 5 bases and J gave up 6 bases; unmatched junction bases: 5.

The V gene is TRBV5-1, the J gene TRBJ2-7; 10 positions agree with TRBD2. Germline CDR1 and CDR2: SGHRS and YFSETQ. J was trimmed by 3 bases and V by 4 bases; bases with no gene match: 10. This CDR3 is 16 amino acids long. The chain's CDR3 is CASSIVAGGLLYEQYF. The CDR3 coding sequence is TGCGCCAGCAGCATAGTAGCGGGAGGCCTCCTCTACGAGCAGTACTTC.

The J gene is TRBJ2-7, the V gene TRBV5-6, with 8 bases that match TRBD1. V was clipped by 3 bases and J by 3 bases; unmatched bases: 2. Germline values: CDR1 SGHDT, CDR2 YYEEEE. The CDR3 is 13 residues long. CDR3 sequence reads: CASSSGQGYEQYF. DNA for the CDR3: TGTGCCAGCAGCTCCGGACAGGGCTACGAGCAGTACTTC.

The V call is TRBV13, the J call TRBJ2-6, with D perhaps matching TRBD2 (6 bases). In germline, CDR1 is PRHDT, CDR2 FYEKMQ (reference sequence). V lost 5 bases and J lost 3, with 20 bases in between. This CDR3 is built from 18 residues. The CDR3 protein is CASSTRTSQVGGANVLTF. As DNA, the CDR3 is TGTGCCAGCAGCACTCGTACTAGCCAGGTTGGTGGGGCCAACGTCCTGACTTTC. Based on the CDR3 plus reference TRBV13 and TRBJ2-6, the full variable domain is AAGVIQSPRHLIKEKRETATLKCYPIPRHDTVYWYQQGPGQDPQFLISFYEKMQSDKGSIPDRFSAQQFSDYHSELNMSSLELGDSALYFCASSTRTSQVGGANVLTFGAGSRLTVL.

CDR3 residues: CASRRRELTDTQYF. As DNA, the CDR3 is TGTGCCAGCAGACGCAGGGAACTGACGGATACGCAGTATTTT. The rearrangement uses TRBV28 and TRBJ2-3, with D perhaps matching TRBD1 (5 bases). Germline V gene data show CDR1 as MDHEN and CDR2 as SYDVKM. V was trimmed by 6 bases and J by 6 bases, leaving 16 bases between them. This CDR3 has 14 residues.

About this clone itself: Other DNA variants within this sample encode the same CDR3. This chain uses TRBV6-1 with TRBJ2-1; 10 bases are a match to TRBD2. J was trimmed by 3 bases and V by 3 bases; bases with no gene match: 2. The germline CDR1 and CDR2 sequences are MNHNS and SASEGT. This CDR3 spans 15 amino acids. The DNA of the CDR3 is TGTGCCAGCAGTGAGTTAGCGGGAGGCTACAATGAGCAGTTCTTC. Its translation: CASSELAGGYNEQFF.

The chain has TRBV7-2 and TRBJ1-2, with 9 bases that match TRBD1. The V gene's germline CDR1 is SGHTA and CDR2 FQGNSA. This CDR3 is 14 amino acids long. V trimming: 5 bases; J trimming: 7 bases; junction bases outside the gene matches: 8. The CDR3 coding sequence is TGTGCCAGCAGCAAACAGGGACAGGGCTTTGGCTACACCTTC. It yields the protein CASSKQGQGFGYTF.

The chain uses TRBV7-9 and TRBJ1-1; maybe TRBD1 (6 bases). There are 14 residues in the CDR3. V gave up 5 bases and J gave up 4 bases, with 14 bases separating them. The germline CDR1 and CDR2 sequences are SEHNR and FQNEAQ (reference sequence). The CDR3 nucleotides read TGTGCCAGCAGCCTCCGGGACACGCTCACTGAAGCTTTCTTT. It specifies CASSLRDTLTEAFF.

The rearrangement uses TRBV9 and TRBJ2-5; 7 nucleotides align to TRBD1. Germline V gene sequence: CDR1 SGDLS, CDR2 YYNGEE. The length of the CDR3 is 16 residues. V was clipped by 4 bases and J by 4 bases; unmatched bases: 13. The CDR3 region has the DNA TGTGCCAGCAGCCCGCGACAGGGTCCTGGGGGAGAGACCCAGTACTTC. It yields the protein CASSPRQGPGGETQYF.

The V and J genes are TRBV7-2 and TRBJ2-1, with D perhaps TRBD2 (6 bases). Germline CDR1 and CDR2: SGHTA and FQGNSA. Deletions cut 3 bases from V and 3 bases from J, with 9 bases between. There are 14 residues in the CDR3. The CDR3 coding sequence is TGTGCCAGCAGCTTGGGACTGAACTACAATGAGCAGTTCTTC. Translation: CASSLGLNYNEQFF.

V and J are TRBV19 and TRBJ1-5, with D uncertain. There are 14 residues in the CDR3. V shed 3 bases and J shed 6 bases, with 12 bases lying between them. Germline V lookup: CDR1 LNHDA, CDR2 SQIVND (reference sequence). The CDR3 DNA reads TGTGCCAGTAGTATGATTAGCATCCTTCAGCCCCAGCATTTT. It is translated as CASSMISILQPQHF.

The genes are TRBV10-1 and TRBJ1-4; no definite D call. This CDR3 has 14 residues. Germline CDR1 reads WNHNN; CDR2 reads SYGVQD (reference sequence). Trimming took off 3 bases at V and 7 bases at J, with 12 bases between the two ends. This chain's CDR3 is CASSESGSTEKLFF. Here the CDR3 DNA reads TGCGCCAGCAGTGAATCCGGGAGCACTGAAAAACTGTTTTTT.

The chain uses TRBV30 and TRBJ1-1; 10 bases align to TRBD1. Per germline, CDR1 GTSNPN and CDR2 SVGIG (reference sequence). The V segment lost 4 bases and the J segment 7 bases; nucleotides outside the gene matches: 9. The CDR3 loop spans 14 amino acids. The CDR3 protein is CAWIRDRGAREAFF. DNA for the CDR3: TGTGCCTGGATAAGGGACAGGGGAGCCCGTGAAGCTTTCTTT.

The chain links TRBV19 to TRBJ1-4; 10 bases agree with TRBD1. V lost 10 bases and J lost 8; bases outside the gene matches: 13. Germline V CDR1 and CDR2: LNHDA, SQIVND (reference sequence). This CDR3 contains 15 residues. The DNA for the CDR3 is TGTGCCACCAGGACAGGGGGTGTCGGGAGAGAAAAACTGTTTTTT. Translating gives CATRTGGVGREKLFF.

The chain is built from TRBV28 and TRBJ2-3; possible D gene TRBD2, 5 bases. Germline V gives CDR1 MDHEN, CDR2 SYDVKM. With 7 bases removed from V and 2 bases from J, the gap between germline ends came to 13 bases. The CDR3 totals 14 residues. The CDR3 loop is CASTLDGLTDTQYF. The CDR3 DNA sequence: TGTGCCAGCACCTTGGACGGACTCACAGATACGCAGTATTTT. The full variable domain, rest sourced from reference TRBV28 and TRBJ2-3, is DVKVTQSSRYLVKRTGEKVFLECVQDMDHENMFWYRQDPGLGLRLIYFSYDVKMKEKGDIPEGYSVSREKKERFSLILESASTNQTSMYLCASTLDGLTDTQYFGPGTRLTVL.

The chain uses TRBV30 and TRBJ2-1, with 7 bases identical to TRBD1. The V and J ends lost 2 bases and 0 bases, in that order; junction bases with no gene match: 4. Per germline, CDR1 GTSNPN and CDR2 SVGIG (reference sequence). The CDR3 runs 15 residues. The CDR3 reads CAWSMGTVSYNEQFF. The CDR3 coding sequence is TGTGCCTGGAGTATGGGGACAGTCTCCTACAATGAGCAGTTCTTC.

The rearrangement links TRBV19 to TRBJ1-5; tentative D call: TRBD1 (5 bases). The CDR3 covers 15 residues. The V gene's germline CDR1 is LNHDA and CDR2 SQIVND (reference sequence). Between the trimmed V and J ends, which lost 1 base and 5 bases, there was a span of 12 bases. The CDR3 here is CASSIAGTQDQPQHF. CDR3 DNA: TGTGCCAGTAGTATAGCGGGGACTCAGGATCAGCCCCAGCATTTT.

The chain employs TRBV18 and TRBJ2-1, with 7 bases lining up with TRBD2. The ends lost 0 bases at V and 8 bases at J; junction bases unmatched: 7. CDR3 length equals 15 residues. Germline V CDR1 and CDR2: KGHSH, LQKENI. This CDR3 reads CASSPPPGGRDEQFF. The CDR3 nucleotides are TGTGCCAGCTCACCACCGCCGGGGGGTCGGGATGAGCAGTTCTTC.

A note on this clone: The same CDR3 arises from other DNA sequences in this sample as well. The chain couples TRBV7-9 to TRBJ2-1; TRBD2 matches at 10 bases. Germline V lookup: CDR1 SEHNR, CDR2 FQNEAQ (reference sequence). J lost 3 bases, V lost 4 bases, and 3 bases had no gene match. CDR3 size: 15 residues. CDR3 region: CASSSRLAGYNEQFF. The CDR3 DNA reads as TGTGCCAGCAGCTCGAGACTAGCGGGCTACAATGAGCAGTTCTTC.

The gene calls are TRBV6-1 and TRBJ2-1, with D maybe TRBD2 (5 bases). The ends were cut back, 3 bases at V and 7 bases at J, with 16 bases in the middle. CDR1 and CDR2 from the germline V gene are MNHNS and SASEGT. CDR3 length: 15 residues. Here the CDR3 reads CASSDSGSPANEQFF. CDR3 sequence (DNA): TGTGCCAGCAGTGATTCGGGATCCCCGGCGAATGAGCAGTTCTTC.

This clone was detected a few times. The rearrangement joins TRBV6-5 to TRBJ2-7, with 7 nucleotides matching TRBD1. From germline, CDR1 is MNHEY and CDR2 SVGAGI. After removal of 6 bases from V and 3 bases from J, the junction contained 11 bases not matched to a gene. CDR3 length: 15 residues. The CDR3 loop reads CASSPPGQSFYEQYF. The CDR3 nucleotides read TGTGCCAGCAGCCCTCCGGGACAGTCCTTCTACGAGCAGTACTTC.

Details on this clone: This sample also contains other DNA sequences that code for the same CDR3. The J gene is TRBJ2-7, the V gene TRBV4-1; D possibly corresponds to TRBD1 (5 bases). Germline V CDR1 and CDR2: MGHRA, YSYEKL. The CDR3 extends over 14 amino acids. Trimming cost V 1 base and J 1 base, with 8 bases left between them. The CDR3 loop is CASSQGRGSYEQYF. DNA for the CDR3: TGCGCCAGCAGCCAAGGAAGGGGATCCTACGAGCAGTACTTC.

The chain couples TRBV19 to TRBJ1-2, with 8 positions matching TRBD1. CDR1 and CDR2 (germline): LNHDA, SQIVND (reference sequence). The CDR3 spans 15 residues. V trimming: 7 bases; J trimming: 4 bases; junction bases outside the gene matches: 11. The CDR3 sequence: CASTPRTGSGYGYTF. CDR3 nucleotides: TGTGCCAGTACCCCACGGACAGGGTCGGGCTATGGCTACACCTTC.

Only a few counts were recorded for this clone. The gene calls are TRBV30 and TRBJ1-1; D unresolved. CDR1 and CDR2 (germline): GTSNPN, SVGIG (reference sequence). CDR3 size: 12 residues. The germline V and J ends were trimmed by 7 bases and 1 base, with 10 bases remaining between them. CDR3: CASHRGNTEAFF. CDR3 bases: TGTGCCTCCCACCGGGGGAACACTGAAGCTTTCTTT.

This clone appeared a single time. This chain connects TRBV11-2 to TRBJ2-3, with TRBD2 matching 7 bases. CDR1 and CDR2 (germline): SGHAT, FQNNGV. The CDR3 totals 15 residues. Trimming at V came to 0 bases and at J to 2 bases, leaving 2 bases not matched to a gene. The CDR3 nucleotides are TGTGCCAGCAGCTTAGACGGGGGGACCACAGATACGCAGTATTTT. Translation: CASSLDGGTTDTQYF.

The V and J genes are TRBV5-8 and TRBJ2-2; 9 bases match TRBD1. There are 16 residues in the CDR3. Germline V CDR1 and CDR2: SGHTS, YDEGEE. V lost 4 bases to trimming and J lost 3 bases; unmatched junction nucleotides: 7. CDR3 loop: CASSIGDRADTGELFF. As DNA, the CDR3 is TGTGCCAGCAGCATAGGGGACAGGGCGGACACCGGGGAGCTGTTTTTT.

The CDR3 nucleotides read TGTGCCAGCAGCTACGCACAGGGCTCGAACACTGAAGCTTTCTTT. Residues: CASSYAQGSNTEAFF. The chain recombines TRBV5-4 with TRBJ1-1; tentatively, D is TRBD1 (6 bases). CDR1 and CDR2 (germline): SGHNT, YYREEE (reference sequence). V was cut by 3 bases and J by 1 base, with 13 bases left in between. The CDR3 totals 15 residues.

The genes are TRBV19 and TRBJ1-4; D unresolved. This CDR3 has 14 residues. V was shortened by 5 bases and J by 4 bases, with 11 bases between the two germline ends. CDR1 LNHDA and CDR2 SQIVND come from the germline V gene (reference sequence). The CDR3 spells CASSFGGYNEKLFF. The CDR3 nucleotides are TGTGCCAGTAGTTTCGGCGGATATAATGAAAAACTGTTTTTT.

The gene calls are TRBV2 and TRBJ1-2; D possibly corresponds to TRBD1 (5 bases). CDR1 SNHLY and CDR2 FYNNEI come from the germline V gene. This CDR3 contains 12 residues. V lost 7 bases and J 8 bases, leaving 14 bases between the germline ends. In nucleotides, the CDR3 is TGTGCCAGCACTGTCGAGGGGAGGGGCTACACCTTC. Protein: CASTVEGRGYTF.

The chain recombines TRBV6-1 with TRBJ2-7; a possible D gene is TRBD1 (5 bases). CDR1 is MNHNS, CDR2 SASEGT, per germline. This CDR3 comprises 14 residues. Trimming removed 7 bases at V and 4 bases at J, with 17 bases between. CDR3: CASIKGSQNYEQYF. The CDR3 coding sequence is TGTGCCAGCATAAAGGGGTCCCAGAATTACGAGCAGTACTTC.

The gene calls are TRBV28 and TRBJ2-6; 7 bases line up with TRBD1. V lost 4 bases, J lost 0 bases, and 9 bases stayed unmatched. The CDR3 has 18 residues. Germline V gene sequence: CDR1 MDHEN, CDR2 SYDVKM. The CDR3 DNA is TGTGCCAGCAGTTCCCCTGGGACAGCCCTCTCTGGGGCCAACGTCCTGACTTTC. The encoded protein is CASSSPGTALSGANVLTF. Variable domain in full (rest from reference TRBV28 and TRBJ2-6): DVKVTQSSRYLVKRTGEKVFLECVQDMDHENMFWYRQDPGLGLRLIYFSYDVKMKEKGDIPEGYSVSREKKERFSLILESASTNQTSMYLCASSSPGTALSGANVLTFGAGSRLTVL.